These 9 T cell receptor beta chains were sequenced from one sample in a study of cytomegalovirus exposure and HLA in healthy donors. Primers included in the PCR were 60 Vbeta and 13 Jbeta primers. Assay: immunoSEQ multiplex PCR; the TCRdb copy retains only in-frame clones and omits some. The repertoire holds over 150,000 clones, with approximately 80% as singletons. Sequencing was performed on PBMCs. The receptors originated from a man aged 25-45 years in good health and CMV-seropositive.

Written as DNA, the CDR3 is TGTGCCAGCAGCTGGACCGACAGGGTGCGTTGGGACGGCACTGAAGCTTTCTTT. It specifies CASSWTDRVRWDGTEAFF. The chain carries TRBV5-8 and TRBJ1-1, with TRBD1 matching 7 bases. The CDR3 consists of 18 residues. V shed 3 bases and J 4 bases; nucleotides not matched to a gene: 18. Per the germline V gene, CDR1 is SGHTS and CDR2 is YDEGEE.

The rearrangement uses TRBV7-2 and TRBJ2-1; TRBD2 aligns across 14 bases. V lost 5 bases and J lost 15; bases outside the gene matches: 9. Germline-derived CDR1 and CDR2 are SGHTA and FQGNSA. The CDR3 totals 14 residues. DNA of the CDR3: TGTGCCAGCAGCACCCGACTAGCGGGGGGGCGGGTGTTCTTC. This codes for CASSTRLAGGRVFF.

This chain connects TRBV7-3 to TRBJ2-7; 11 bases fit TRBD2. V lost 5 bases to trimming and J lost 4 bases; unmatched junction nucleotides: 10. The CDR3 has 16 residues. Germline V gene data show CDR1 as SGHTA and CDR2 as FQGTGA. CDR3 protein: CASSATGTSGPYEQYF. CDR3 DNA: TGTGCCAGCAGCGCAACCGGGACTAGCGGCCCTTACGAGCAGTACTTC.

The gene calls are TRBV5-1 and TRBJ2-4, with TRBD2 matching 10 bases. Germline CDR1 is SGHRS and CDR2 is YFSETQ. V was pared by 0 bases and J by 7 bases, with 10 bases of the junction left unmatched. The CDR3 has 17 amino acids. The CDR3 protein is CASSLVSSGGALNIQYF. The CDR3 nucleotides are TGCGCCAGCAGCTTGGTTTCCAGCGGGGGGGCCTTGAACATTCAGTACTTC.

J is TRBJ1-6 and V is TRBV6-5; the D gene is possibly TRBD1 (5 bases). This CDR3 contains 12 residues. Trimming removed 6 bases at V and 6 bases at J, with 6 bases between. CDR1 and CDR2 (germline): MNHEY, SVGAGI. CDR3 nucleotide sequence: TGTGCCAGCAGAAGGGGTAATTCACCCCTCCACTTT. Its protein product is CASRRGNSPLHF.

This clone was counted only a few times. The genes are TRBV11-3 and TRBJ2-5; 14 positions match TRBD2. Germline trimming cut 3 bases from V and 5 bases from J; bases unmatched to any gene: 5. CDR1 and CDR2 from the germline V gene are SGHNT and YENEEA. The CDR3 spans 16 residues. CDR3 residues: CASSFGLAGGVETQYF. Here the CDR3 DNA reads TGTGCCAGCAGCTTCGGACTAGCGGGGGGCGTCGAGACCCAGTACTTC.

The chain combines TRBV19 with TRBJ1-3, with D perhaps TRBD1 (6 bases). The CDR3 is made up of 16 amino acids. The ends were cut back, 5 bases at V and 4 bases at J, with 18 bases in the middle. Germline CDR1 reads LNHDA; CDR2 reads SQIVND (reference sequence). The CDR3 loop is CASSPETGGRGNTIYF. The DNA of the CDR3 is TGTGCCAGTAGTCCCGAAACGGGGGGCAGAGGAAACACCATATATTTT.

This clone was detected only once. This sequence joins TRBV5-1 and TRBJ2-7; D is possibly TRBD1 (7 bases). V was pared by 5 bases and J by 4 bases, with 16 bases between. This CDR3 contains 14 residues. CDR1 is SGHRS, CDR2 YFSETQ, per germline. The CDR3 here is CASRDGGGAYEQYF. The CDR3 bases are TGCGCCAGCAGGGACGGAGGGGGCGCGTACGAGCAGTACTTC.

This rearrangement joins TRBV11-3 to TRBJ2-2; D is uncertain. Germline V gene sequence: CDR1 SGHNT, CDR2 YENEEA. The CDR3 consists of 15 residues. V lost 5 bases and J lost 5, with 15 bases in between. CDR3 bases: TGTGCCAGCAGCCCGTCGCCGGGTGCGACCGGGGAGCTGTTTTTT. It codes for CASSPSPGATGELFF.